Listed below are T cell receptor beta chains from one sample, sequenced in a study of T cell repertoires in ileal Crohn's disease. Clones were sequenced by immunoSEQ multiplex PCR, and TCRdb holds only the in-frame ones, with some missing. The sample has around 1,500 clones, 90% seen once. The sample consisted of ileal tissue. Every receptor here comes from an adult with Crohn's disease. Both conserved end residues are part of each CDR3. The D gene is left open where the match is weak. The size entry is marked missing in some rows and otherwise reads once, few, many or a size class.

abundance | d_gene | j_gene | v_gene | CDR3nt | CDR3aa
- | - | TRBJ2-7 | TRBV19 | TGTGCCAGTAGTCGGACGGTCTCCTACGAGCAGTACTTC | CASSRTVSYEQYF
- | TRBD1 | TRBJ1-4 | TRBV15 | TGTGCCACCAGCAGAGAAGGACAGGGTGGGGAAAAACTGTTTTTT | CATSREGQGGEKLFF
- | - | TRBJ1-2 | TRBV28 | TGTGCCAGCAGTTTAATGTATACAGGGTCAGGGGGCTACACCTTC | CASSLMYTGSGGYTF
- | - | TRBJ1-1 | TRBV7-9 | TGTGCCAGCAGCTTTAACAGGAACACTGAAGCTTTCTTT | CASSFNRNTEAFF
- | - | TRBJ2-7 | TRBV11-3 | TGTGCCAGCAGCTTAGATCCAGGGTACGAGCAGTACTTC | CASSLDPGYEQYF
- | - | TRBJ2-3 | TRBV4-1 | TGCGCCAGCAGCCAAGATCGGAATACAGATACGCAGTATTTT | CASSQDRNTDTQYF
once | - | TRBJ2-5 | TRBV5-1 | TGCGCCAGCAGCTTGGGTCTAGCGGAGACCCAGTACTTC | CASSLGLAETQYF
- | - | TRBJ2-1 | TRBV28 | TGTGCCAGCAGCCCTTCCGCAGTCACACAGTTCTTC | CASSPSAVTQFF
- | TRBD1 | TRBJ2-7 | TRBV30 | TGTGCCTGGAGTCCGGGACAGGGAAACTACGAGCAGTACTTC | CAWSPGQGNYEQYF
- | - | TRBJ2-5 | TRBV29-1 | TGCAGCGTCGCGACTGACGTTCAAGAGACCCAGTACTTC | CSVATDVQETQYF
- | - | TRBJ1-2 | TRBV5-1 | TGCGCCAGCAGCTTAGATGGTACGACAGACTCCTATGGCTACACCTTC | CASSLDGTTDSYGYTF
- | - | TRBJ1-1 | TRBV6-5 | TGTGCCAGCTCGGGGGGGGCGAACACTGAAGCTTTCTTT | CASSGGANTEAFF
- | TRBD2 | TRBJ2-7 | TRBV13 | TGTGCCAGCAGCCCCCGGGGGGGACCTGCTACTTTGGAGCAGTACTTC | CASSPRGGPATLEQYF
- | - | TRBJ1-5 | TRBV15 | TGTGCCACCAGCAGAGATAGTGCAAGGGCGATCAATCAGCCCCAGCATTTT | CATSRDSARAINQPQHF
- | - | TRBJ1-1 | TRBV7-2 | TGTGCCAGCAGCTTAAATAACCAGCTTGAAGCTTTCTTT | CASSLNNQLEAFF
- | TRBD2 | TRBJ2-1 | TRBV7-9 | TGTGCCAGCAGCCCCGGGGGGGCCTGGAATGAGCAGTTCTTC | CASSPGGAWNEQFF
- | - | TRBJ1-2 | TRBV2 | TGTGCCAGCAGTGGGGAGCGGATCTATGGCTACACCTTC | CASSGERIYGYTF
- | - | TRBJ2-1 | TRBV9 | TGTGCCAGCAGCGTAGTTTGGCAGGGAGAATACAATGAGCAGTTCTTC | CASSVVWQGEYNEQFF
- | TRBD2 | TRBJ2-7 | TRBV15 | TGTGCCACCAGCAGAGATCCTAGCGGGGAATACGAGCAGTACTTC | CATSRDPSGEYEQYF
few | - | TRBJ1-1 | TRBV11-1 | TGTGCCAGCAGCTTGGTAAGGAACACTGAAGCTTTCTTT | CASSLVRNTEAFF
- | - | TRBJ1-1 | TRBV5-4 | TGTGCCAGCAGCTTGGGTGGGGTGAACACTGAAGCTTTCTTT | CASSLGGVNTEAFF
once | TRBD1 | TRBJ2-3 | TRBV6-4 | TGTGCCAGCAGTGACGGGACAGGGGCCACAGATACGCAGTATTTT | CASSDGTGATDTQYF